One and the same sample provided the 14 T cell receptor beta chains below, sequenced in a study of blood T cells in healthy people across ages. Then a second PCR, running roughly 7 to 11 cycles, was carried out with a sample-barcoded 5' primer and a J-beta primer mix. TCRdb analysed the 5' RACE reads with MiXCR anew, one entry per CDR3 protein. The sample lists about 770,000 distinct CDR3 sequences; under 45% were seen once. The sample consisted of blood. The receptors stem from a man aged 55 to 70 in good health.

The chain uses TRBV7-2 and TRBJ1-1; no clear D gene. The CDR3 has 12 amino acids. Germline V gives CDR1 SGHTA, CDR2 FQGNSA. Trimming removed 3 bases from V and 6 bases from J, with 8 bases in between. Written as DNA, the CDR3 is TGTGCCAGCAGCTTTGGGGTGGCTGAAGCTTTCTTT. This gives the protein CASSFGVAEAFF.

CDR3 nucleotides: TGTGCCAGCAGCTTAGCTTCTGGATCGGGTGAGACCCAGTACTTC. Protein: CASSLASGSGETQYF. J is TRBJ2-5 and V is TRBV7-2; D is undetermined. Trimming pared 0 bases from V and 5 bases from J, leaving 13 bases between. Germline assignment: CDR1 SGHTA and CDR2 FQGNSA. The CDR3 has 15 amino acids.

This clonotype was counted only a few times. The chain joins TRBV7-2 to TRBJ2-5, with D possibly TRBD2 on 6 matching bases. This CDR3 region has 13 residues. Trimming removed 5 bases from V and 3 bases from J, with 10 bases in between. Per germline, CDR1 SGHTA and CDR2 FQGNSA. The CDR3 protein is CASSVWGEETQYF. As DNA, the CDR3 is TGTGCCAGCAGCGTTTGGGGGGAAGAGACCCAGTACTTC. Using reference TRBV7-2 and TRBJ2-5 for the parts outside the CDR3, the full variable domain is GAGVSQSPSNKVTEKGKDVELRCDPISGHTALYWYRQSLGQGLEFLIYFQGNSAPDKSGLPSDRFSAERTGGSVSTLTIQRTQQEDSAVYLCASSVWGEETQYFGPGTRLLVL.

The chain couples TRBV7-9 to TRBJ2-1; D gene unclear. TRBJ2-7 explains the end of the DNA better; the J call may be wrong. The germline gives CDR1 SEHNR, CDR2 FQNEAQ (reference sequence). The CDR3 consists of 12 residues. CDR3 in amino acids: CASSLDQQEQYF. CDR3 nucleotides: TGTGCCAGCAGCTTAGATCAGCAGGAGCAGTACTTC.

In its sample, this clonotype was seen a few times. This rearrangement joins TRBV5-1 to TRBJ1-6, with 7 positions matching TRBD1. This CDR3 comprises 15 residues. V was clipped by 4 bases and J by 4 bases; unmatched bases: 5. Per germline, CDR1 SGHRS and CDR2 YFSETQ. For the CDR3, the DNA is TGCGCCAGCAGCAGAGAGGGACAGTATAATTCACCCCTCCACTTT. The encoded protein is CASSREGQYNSPLHF.

This clonotype was found a few times. The chain carries TRBV7-2 and TRBJ1-6; TRBD1 is a possible D gene (5 bases). Germline V gene data show CDR1 as SGHTA and CDR2 as FQGNSA. The germline V and J ends were trimmed by 2 bases and 0 bases, with 14 bases remaining between them. The CDR3 totals 18 residues. CDR3 sequence: CASSLIAAGSSYNSPLHF. In DNA form, the CDR3 reads TGTGCCAGCAGCTTAATAGCGGCAGGGAGCTCCTATAATTCACCCCTCCACTTT.

In its sample, this clonotype was seen a few times. The J gene is TRBJ1-5, the V gene TRBV29-1; possible D gene TRBD1, 6 bases. This CDR3 has 13 amino acids. Trimming removed 8 bases at V and 8 bases at J, with 19 bases between. Germline loops: CDR1 SQVTM, CDR2 ANQGSEA. The CDR3 DNA reads TGCAGCACCAAAGGACAGCCATCAGAGCCCCAGCATTTT. Translated, it gives CSTKGQPSEPQHF.

The table lists this clonotype with a few counts. The rearrangement joins TRBV15 to TRBJ1-5; TRBD1 might be the D (6 bases). Germline V gene lookup returns CDR1 LNHNV and CDR2 YYDKDF (reference sequence). V was pared by 4 bases and J by 0 bases, with 10 bases between. The CDR3 has 15 residues. This chain's CDR3 is CATSNTGYSNQPQHF. The CDR3 nucleotides are TGTGCCACCAGCAACACAGGGTATAGCAATCAGCCCCAGCATTTT.

Here the CDR3 DNA reads TGCGCCAGCAGCTTGGGGACAATTCTCCCCTACGAGCAGTACTTC. It yields the protein CASSLGTILPYEQYF. This chain uses TRBV5-1 with TRBJ2-7; tentatively, D is TRBD1 (5 bases). The CDR3 length is 15 residues. The V gene's germline CDR1 is SGHRS and CDR2 YFSETQ. With 0 bases removed from V and 2 bases from J, the gap between germline ends came to 12 bases.

The genes are TRBV7-2 and TRBJ2-7; no clear D. Germline CDR1 and CDR2: SGHTA and FQGNSA. This CDR3 comprises 14 residues. V was cut by 5 bases and J by 4 bases, with 15 bases left in between. The CDR3 here is CASSALVSSYEQYF. The CDR3 DNA is TGTGCCAGCAGCGCCCTTGTTTCGAGTTACGAGCAGTACTTC.

The V call is TRBV30, the J call TRBJ2-7, with 7 bases that match TRBD1. CDR3 size: 14 residues. Germline trimming cut 0 bases from V and 4 bases from J; bases unmatched to any gene: 6. The germline V gene encodes CDR1 GTSNPN and CDR2 SVGIG (reference sequence). For the CDR3, the DNA is TGTGCCTGGAGTGTACAGGGGCGAGCGTACGAGCAGTACTTC. Its protein product is CAWSVQGRAYEQYF.

The CDR3 sequence: CASKKTGAGYEQYF. CDR3 nucleotide sequence: TGTGCCAGCAAGAAAACCGGGGCCGGGTACGAGCAGTACTTC. The V gene is TRBV2, the J gene TRBJ2-7; tentatively, D is TRBD1 or TRBD2 (5 bases each). CDR1 is SNHLY, CDR2 FYNNEI, per germline. V was clipped by 7 bases and J by 4 bases, with 17 bases between them. The CDR3 consists of 14 residues.

Turning to this clonotype: Just one base apart from a much larger clone, this may be a read error. The chain is built from TRBV10-3 and TRBJ2-3, with D hard to call. CDR1 and CDR2 from the germline V gene are ENHRY and SYGVKD. V was shortened by 8 bases and J by 2 bases, with 14 bases between the two germline ends. CDR3 length equals 14 residues. The CDR3: CAIGVSGYTDTQYF. The CDR3 nucleotides are TGTGCCATCGGTGTAAGTGGTTACACAGATACGCAGTATTTT.

This clonotype came up a few times. This rearrangement joins TRBV7-6 to TRBJ1-2; weak D call: TRBD1 (5 bases). The V gene's germline CDR1 is SGHVS and CDR2 FNYEAQ. V was pared by 1 base and J by 3 bases, with 6 bases between. CDR3 length equals 13 residues. The DNA of the CDR3 is TGTGCCAGCAGCTTAGAGACAGACTATGGCTACACCTTC. Translation: CASSLETDYGYTF.